A selection of T cell receptor beta chains follows, all from one sample in a study of shared clonotypes between healthy human individuals. Assay used: immunoSEQ multiplex PCR; TCRdb lists only in-frame clones, some missing. The table has 1.5 million to 2.5 million clones, less than 95% seen once. The sequencing sample was made of naive CD8+ T cells sorted from blood. These receptor sequences come from a man between 18 and 29 years old in good health. Both conserved end residues are part of each CDR3. The D gene is left open where the match is weak. Clone size is not always given. Where it is, it says once, few, many or a class for expanded clones.

abundance: once; j_gene: TRBJ2-7; d_gene: NA; v_gene: TRBV5-4; CDR3aa: CASSSGLLSYEQYF; CDR3nt: TGTGCCAGCAGCTCGGGACTCCTCTCCTACGAGCAGTACTTC
abundance: NA; j_gene: TRBJ1-2; d_gene: NA; v_gene: TRBV27; CDR3aa: CASSPVGRSNYGYTF; CDR3nt: TGTGCCAGCAGTCCCGTGGGTCGGTCAAACTATGGCTACACCTTC
abundance: NA; j_gene: TRBJ2-1; d_gene: NA; v_gene: TRBV30; CDR3aa: CAWMDNGYNEQFF; CDR3nt: TGTGCCTGGATGGACAATGGGTACAATGAGCAGTTCTTC
abundance: NA; j_gene: TRBJ2-2; d_gene: NA; v_gene: TRBV27; CDR3aa: CASTSTGELFF; CDR3nt: TGTGCCAGCACCAGTACCGGGGAGCTGTTTTTT
abundance: NA; j_gene: TRBJ1-1; d_gene: NA; v_gene: TRBV2; CDR3aa: CASSERNTEAFF; CDR3nt: TGTGCCAGCAGTGAAAGAAACACTGAAGCTTTCTTT
abundance: once; j_gene: TRBJ2-1; d_gene: NA; v_gene: TRBV5-1; CDR3aa: CASSLGAYNEQFF; CDR3nt: TGCGCCAGCAGCTTGGGCGCATACAATGAGCAGTTCTTC
abundance: NA; j_gene: TRBJ2-7; d_gene: NA; v_gene: TRBV7-8; CDR3aa: CASSLRLYQGVGPGEQYF; CDR3nt: TGTGCCAGCAGCTTACGTTTGTATCAGGGAGTCGGCCCTGGCGAGCAGTACTTC
abundance: NA; j_gene: TRBJ2-1; d_gene: NA; v_gene: TRBV27; CDR3aa: CASRTLRGSGGNEQFF; CDR3nt: TGTGCCAGCAGAACACTGAGGGGGAGTGGAGGCAATGAGCAGTTCTTC
abundance: NA; j_gene: TRBJ2-4; d_gene: NA; v_gene: TRBV28; CDR3aa: CASSFDPRGAGEAKNIQYF; CDR3nt: TGTGCCAGCAGTTTCGATCCCCGGGGGGCCGGTGAGGCCAAAAACATTCAGTACTTC
abundance: NA; j_gene: TRBJ2-7; d_gene: NA; v_gene: TRBV13; CDR3aa: CASSLGADPYEQYF; CDR3nt: TGTGCCAGCAGCTTAGGAGCGGACCCCTACGAGCAGTACTTC
abundance: NA; j_gene: TRBJ2-7; d_gene: TRBD1; v_gene: TRBV6-6; CDR3aa: CASSIGTGDEQYF; CDR3nt: TGTGCCAGCAGTATAGGGACAGGGGACGAGCAGTACTTC
abundance: NA; j_gene: TRBJ2-3; d_gene: TRBD1; v_gene: TRBV4-1; CDR3aa: CASSTTGGADTQYF; CDR3nt: TGCGCCAGCAGCACCACAGGGGGCGCAGATACGCAGTATTTT
abundance: NA; j_gene: TRBJ1-1; d_gene: NA; v_gene: TRBV29-1; CDR3aa: CSVLDWNEAFF; CDR3nt: TGCAGCGTTTTGGACTGGAATGAAGCTTTCTTT
abundance: NA; j_gene: TRBJ1-2; d_gene: NA; v_gene: TRBV28; CDR3aa: CASSSPGPYGYTF; CDR3nt: TGTGCCAGCAGCTCCCCCGGACCGTATGGCTACACCTTC
abundance: NA; j_gene: TRBJ1-5; d_gene: NA; v_gene: TRBV6-5; CDR3aa: CASSWSTGANQPQHF; CDR3nt: TGTGCCAGCAGTTGGTCGACAGGCGCAAATCAGCCCCAGCATTTT
abundance: few; j_gene: TRBJ2-7; d_gene: TRBD1; v_gene: TRBV9; CDR3aa: CASSVQGESYEQYF; CDR3nt: TGTGCCAGCAGCGTACAGGGGGAATCCTACGAGCAGTACTTC
abundance: NA; j_gene: TRBJ1-2; d_gene: NA; v_gene: TRBV6-5; CDR3aa: CASSGTADYGYTF; CDR3nt: TGTGCCAGCAGCGGGACCGCAGACTATGGCTACACCTTC
abundance: NA; j_gene: TRBJ2-7; d_gene: NA; v_gene: TRBV4-3; CDR3aa: CASSQDQYSSEQYF; CDR3nt: TGCGCCAGCAGCCAAGACCAGTATAGTTCCGAGCAGTACTTC
abundance: NA; j_gene: TRBJ2-7; d_gene: NA; v_gene: TRBV2; CDR3aa: CASSEGSTYEQYF; CDR3nt: TGTGCCAGCAGTGAGGGGAGTACCTACGAGCAGTACTTC
abundance: NA; j_gene: TRBJ2-2; d_gene: TRBD1; v_gene: TRBV10-3; CDR3aa: CAISEGTGRTIGELFF; CDR3nt: TGTGCCATCAGTGAGGGGACAGGGAGGACCATCGGGGAGCTGTTTTTT
abundance: NA; j_gene: TRBJ1-5; d_gene: NA; v_gene: TRBV9; CDR3aa: CASSPGGGGNQPQHF; CDR3nt: TGTGCCAGCAGCCCCGGGGGAGGGGGCAATCAGCCCCAGCATTTT
abundance: NA; j_gene: TRBJ1-2; d_gene: NA; v_gene: TRBV7-8; CDR3aa: CASSLDPGSNYGYTF; CDR3nt: TGTGCCAGCAGCTTAGATCCAGGTTCTAACTATGGCTACACCTTC
abundance: NA; j_gene: TRBJ1-2; d_gene: NA; v_gene: TRBV5-6; CDR3aa: CASSGMTGLLIF; CDR3nt: TGTGCCAGCAGCGGTATGACAGGACTCCTGATCTTC
abundance: NA; j_gene: TRBJ1-1; d_gene: TRBD1; v_gene: TRBV6-5; CDR3aa: CASSTGGATEAFF; CDR3nt: TGTGCCAGCAGTACAGGGGGCGCGACTGAAGCTTTCTTT
abundance: few; j_gene: TRBJ1-2; d_gene: NA; v_gene: TRBV19; CDR3aa: CASSIGGNYGYTF; CDR3nt: TGTGCCAGTAGTATCGGGGGGAACTATGGCTACACCTTC
abundance: NA; j_gene: TRBJ2-5; d_gene: NA; v_gene: TRBV5-4; CDR3aa: CASTLWDVGGPETQYF; CDR3nt: TGTGCCAGCACCCTTTGGGACGTCGGAGGGCCAGAGACCCAGTACTTC
abundance: NA; j_gene: TRBJ2-2; d_gene: NA; v_gene: TRBV5-4; CDR3aa: CASSLGFVGTGELFF; CDR3nt: TGTGCCAGCAGCTTGGGGTTCGTGGGAACCGGGGAGCTGTTTTTT
abundance: NA; j_gene: TRBJ2-7; d_gene: NA; v_gene: TRBV28; CDR3aa: CASSLESGANHEQYF; CDR3nt: TGTGCCAGCAGTTTGGAGTCGGGCGCCAATCACGAGCAGTACTTC
abundance: NA; j_gene: TRBJ2-5; d_gene: NA; v_gene: TRBV4-1; CDR3aa: CASSQGLVVRETQYF; CDR3nt: TGCGCCAGCAGCCAAGGACTAGTCGTTCGGGAGACCCAGTACTTC
abundance: NA; j_gene: TRBJ1-3; d_gene: NA; v_gene: TRBV9; CDR3aa: CASSVGRSGNTIYF; CDR3nt: TGTGCCAGCAGCGTGGGACGCTCTGGAAACACCATATATTTT
abundance: NA; j_gene: TRBJ2-7; d_gene: NA; v_gene: TRBV29-1; CDR3aa: CSVVAPGHTYEQYF; CDR3nt: TGCAGCGTTGTTGCGCCAGGACATACCTACGAGCAGTACTTC
abundance: NA; j_gene: TRBJ2-7; d_gene: TRBD2; v_gene: TRBV7-6; CDR3aa: CASSPRVAGFYEQYF; CDR3nt: TGTGCCAGCAGCCCTCGAGTAGCGGGTTTCTACGAGCAGTACTTC
abundance: NA; j_gene: TRBJ2-7; d_gene: TRBD2; v_gene: TRBV27; CDR3aa: CASSLSPGLAYEQYF; CDR3nt: TGTGCCAGCAGTTTATCGCCCGGACTAGCCTACGAGCAGTACTTC
abundance: NA; j_gene: TRBJ1-5; d_gene: NA; v_gene: TRBV12-5; CDR3aa: CASGLADSQYSNQPQHF; CDR3nt: TGTGCTAGTGGTTTGGCGGACAGCCAATATAGCAATCAGCCCCAGCATTTT
abundance: NA; j_gene: TRBJ1-2; d_gene: NA; v_gene: TRBV5-6; CDR3aa: CASSLSSGPYGYTF; CDR3nt: TGTGCCAGCAGCTTATCATCGGGGCCCTATGGCTACACCTTC
abundance: NA; j_gene: TRBJ2-1; d_gene: TRBD1; v_gene: TRBV19; CDR3aa: CASSIPGTGINEQFF; CDR3nt: TGTGCCAGTAGTATTCCCGGGACAGGGATCAATGAGCAGTTCTTC
abundance: NA; j_gene: TRBJ2-3; d_gene: TRBD1; v_gene: TRBV6-1; CDR3aa: CASSAHTGGSVSDTQYF; CDR3nt: TGTGCCAGCAGTGCGCATACAGGGGGATCGGTTTCAGATACGCAGTATTTT
abundance: NA; j_gene: TRBJ2-5; d_gene: NA; v_gene: TRBV7-2; CDR3aa: CASSLRRVSETQYF; CDR3nt: TGTGCCAGCAGCTTAAGGCGGGTCTCAGAGACCCAGTACTTC
abundance: NA; j_gene: TRBJ2-1; d_gene: NA; v_gene: TRBV30; CDR3aa: CAWSAENYNEQFF; CDR3nt: TGTGCCTGGAGCGCGGAAAATTACAATGAGCAGTTCTTC
abundance: once; j_gene: TRBJ2-3; d_gene: TRBD2; v_gene: TRBV9; CDR3aa: CASSVEVAGVTDTQYF; CDR3nt: TGTGCCAGCAGCGTAGAGGTAGCGGGGGTCACAGATACGCAGTATTTT
abundance: NA; j_gene: TRBJ2-7; d_gene: NA; v_gene: TRBV10-3; CDR3aa: CAISESPRGRDYEQYF; CDR3nt: TGTGCCATCAGTGAGTCTCCTCGGGGGCGCGACTACGAGCAGTACTTC
abundance: NA; j_gene: TRBJ2-2; d_gene: NA; v_gene: TRBV29-1; CDR3aa: CSVFTGELFF; CDR3nt: TGCAGCGTTTTTACCGGGGAGCTGTTTTTT
abundance: NA; j_gene: TRBJ1-2; d_gene: NA; v_gene: TRBV2; CDR3aa: CASSEGHPANYGYTF; CDR3nt: TGTGCCAGCAGTGAAGGGCACCCGGCTAACTATGGCTACACCTTC
abundance: NA; j_gene: TRBJ2-2; d_gene: NA; v_gene: TRBV7-7; CDR3aa: CASSLETLHTGELFF; CDR3nt: TGTGCTAGCAGCTTAGAAACCCTGCACACCGGGGAGCTGTTTTTT
abundance: NA; j_gene: TRBJ2-7; d_gene: NA; v_gene: TRBV29-1; CDR3aa: CSVRSYEQYF; CDR3nt: TGCAGCGTCCGCAGCTACGAGCAGTACTTC
abundance: NA; j_gene: TRBJ1-4; d_gene: NA; v_gene: TRBV4-1; CDR3aa: CASSQVWPAVNEKLFF; CDR3nt: TGCGCCAGCAGCCAAGTGTGGCCCGCAGTTAATGAAAAACTGTTTTTT
abundance: NA; j_gene: TRBJ2-3; d_gene: TRBD1; v_gene: TRBV6-1; CDR3aa: CASSEAFFQGATDTQYF; CDR3nt: TGTGCCAGCAGTGAAGCATTTTTCCAGGGGGCCACAGATACGCAGTATTTT
abundance: few; j_gene: TRBJ1-2; d_gene: TRBD1; v_gene: TRBV27; CDR3aa: CASSPGTGIGGYTF; CDR3nt: TGTGCCAGCAGTCCGGGGACAGGGATTGGTGGCTACACCTTC
abundance: NA; j_gene: TRBJ2-7; d_gene: NA; v_gene: TRBV5-1; CDR3aa: CASSLDRRSYEQYF; CDR3nt: TGCGCCAGCAGCTTGGACAGGCGCTCCTACGAGCAGTACTTC
abundance: NA; j_gene: TRBJ2-1; d_gene: TRBD2; v_gene: TRBV28; CDR3aa: CASSLLAGGYNEQFF; CDR3nt: TGTGCCAGCAGTCTTCTAGCGGGAGGATACAATGAGCAGTTCTTC
abundance: NA; j_gene: TRBJ2-2; d_gene: NA; v_gene: TRBV5-1; CDR3aa: CASSLAYGGTGVGELFF; CDR3nt: TGCGCCAGCAGCTTGGCCTACGGGGGAACTGGGGTCGGGGAGCTGTTTTTT
abundance: once; j_gene: TRBJ1-1; d_gene: NA; v_gene: TRBV4-3; CDR3aa: CASSQVEGVTEAFF; CDR3nt: TGCGCCAGCAGCCAAGTAGAGGGGGTCACTGAAGCTTTCTTT
abundance: NA; j_gene: TRBJ1-3; d_gene: TRBD1; v_gene: TRBV2; CDR3aa: CASSVTGSRGNTIYF; CDR3nt: TGTGCCAGCAGTGTGACAGGGTCTCGGGGAAACACCATATATTTT
abundance: NA; j_gene: TRBJ2-1; d_gene: TRBD1; v_gene: TRBV14; CDR3aa: CASSHGFDRANEQFF; CDR3nt: TGTGCCAGCAGCCATGGCTTCGACAGGGCCAATGAGCAGTTCTTC
abundance: NA; j_gene: TRBJ2-7; d_gene: NA; v_gene: TRBV27; CDR3aa: CASMSWGNEQYF; CDR3nt: TGTGCCAGCATGTCCTGGGGAAACGAGCAGTACTTC